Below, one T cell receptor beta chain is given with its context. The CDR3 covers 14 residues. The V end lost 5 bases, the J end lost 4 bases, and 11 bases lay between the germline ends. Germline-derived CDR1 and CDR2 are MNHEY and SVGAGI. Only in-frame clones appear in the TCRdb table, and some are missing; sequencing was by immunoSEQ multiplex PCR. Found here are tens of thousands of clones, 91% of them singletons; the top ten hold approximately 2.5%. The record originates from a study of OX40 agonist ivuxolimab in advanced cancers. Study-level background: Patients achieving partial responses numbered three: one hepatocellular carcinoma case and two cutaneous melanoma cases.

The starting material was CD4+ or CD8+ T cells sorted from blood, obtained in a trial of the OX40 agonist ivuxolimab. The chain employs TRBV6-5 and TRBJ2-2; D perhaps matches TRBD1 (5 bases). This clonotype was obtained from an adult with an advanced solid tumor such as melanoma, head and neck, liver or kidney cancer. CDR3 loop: CASSAGSFTGELFF. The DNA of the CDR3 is TGTGCCAGCAGTGCAGGGTCGTTCACCGGGGAGCTGTTTTTT.